The 5 T cell receptor beta chains reported below all come from one sample, sequenced in a study of vaccination and CD4 T cells after COVID-19 (dated by TCRdb to the early 2020s). Their antigen targets remain unknown. Preparation of the library involved PCR. Reads for this sample came from an Illumina iSeq 100. DNA from cultured CD4+ T cells was subjected to TCR sequencing with the Oncomine TCR Beta short-read assay at the Johns Hopkins FTIC core. TCRdb reworked the public reads: Q25 trimming with fastp, MiXCR clone assembly, productive beta chains retained. Rows are unified per CDR3 protein, each entry keeping the most common DNA and genes. For this sample there are 15,000 to 25,000 distinct CDR3 sequences; 45% to 55% appear just once. The ten most abundant clones make up 6% to 7.5% of the sample. In the paper's terms, the treatment or condition label means: approximately 9-day PBMC culture with coronavirus spike peptide pools or control peptides (ViraFEST assay).

Sequencing was carried out using CD4+ T cells from blood, cultured in vitro. The receptors were gathered from a human donor who had recovered from COVID-19.

This chain joins TRBV19 and TRBJ1-6; D is possibly TRBD1 (5 bases). Germline lookup yields CDR1 LNHDA and CDR2 SQIVND (reference sequence). The CDR3 is made up of 16 amino acids. V gave up 2 bases and J gave up 9 bases, with 17 bases separating them. CDR3 bases: TGTGCCAGTAGTATATTGGGGACGGCGAATAGTTCACCCCTCCACTTT. Its translation: CASSILGTANSSPLHF.

V and J are TRBV14 and TRBJ2-7, with 9 bases identical to TRBD2. This CDR3 spans 15 amino acids. V trimming: 2 bases; J trimming: 0 bases; junction bases outside the gene matches: 2. Germline CDR1 reads SGHDN; CDR2 reads FVKESK. DNA of the CDR3: TGTGCCAGCAGCCAATTAGCGGGGGTCTCCTACGAGCAGTACTTC. Its protein product is CASSQLAGVSYEQYF.

The V and J genes are TRBV20-1 and TRBJ2-1; 7 bases are shared with TRBD2. The CDR3 sequence is 15 residues long. Germline CDR1 and CDR2: DFQATT and SNEGSKA (reference sequence). V shed 6 bases, J shed 0 bases, and the junction held 8 bases outside the gene matches. The CDR3 sequence is CSAPPAGASYNEQFF. For the CDR3, the DNA is TGCAGTGCGCCTCCCGCGGGAGCCTCCTACAATGAGCAGTTCTTC.

This clonotype occurred a few times. The chain uses TRBV15 and TRBJ2-2, with TRBD1 matching 8 bases. V shed 2 bases and J 0 bases; nucleotides not matched to a gene: 2. Germline assignment: CDR1 LNHNV and CDR2 YYDKDF (reference sequence). This CDR3 contains 16 residues. Here the CDR3 DNA reads TGTGCCACCAGCAGATCACAGGGGGCGAACACCGGGGAGCTGTTTTTT. Its protein is CATSRSQGANTGELFF.

Within the sample, this clonotype is large. This chain joins TRBV6-1 and TRBJ1-1, with D perhaps matching TRBD1 (5 bases). Trimming pared 8 bases from V and 5 bases from J, leaving 12 bases between. The germline gives CDR1 MNHNS, CDR2 SASEGT. The CDR3 has 12 residues. CDR3 amino acids: CASGGGSTEAFF. The CDR3 DNA follows: TGTGCCAGCGGTGGGGGGAGTACTGAAGCTTTCTTT.